This T cell receptor beta chain was identified in a study of T cells after yellow fever vaccination. TCRdb called the 5' RACE reads again in MiXCR, with one record for every CDR3 protein. The data contain about 550,000 distinct CDR3 sequences, about 19% of them singletons. There are 12 residues in the CDR3. CDR1 and CDR2 from the germline V gene are MGHDK and SYGVNS. The V gene end was trimmed by 7 bases and the J gene end by 10 bases; junction bases not matched to a gene: 5. The V call is TRBV25-1, the J call TRBJ2-3; 10 nucleotides align to TRBD1. The TCR comes from a man under 40 who received the YFV17D yellow fever vaccine. The sequencing used PBMCs, collected 15 days after the yellow fever booster vaccination. Here the CDR3 DNA reads TGTGCCAGCACCCAGGGACAGGGGCCGCAGTATTTT. Amino acid sequence: CASTQGQGPQYF. The full variable domain, in which reference TRBV25-1 and TRBJ2-3 provide the parts outside the CDR3, is EADIYQTPRYLVIGTGKKITLECSQTMGHDKMYWYQQDPGMELHLIHYSYGVNSTEKGDLSSESTVSRIRTEHFPLTLESARPSHTSQYLCASTQGQGPQYFGPGTRLTVL.